A single sample is the source of the 5 T cell receptor beta chains below, sequenced in a study of control samples from healthy donors and cancer patients. Sequencing was performed with immunoSEQ multiplex PCR; in TCRdb, only in-frame clones are kept and a portion is missing. The data show 190,000 or so clones, with approximately 92% seen just once and roughly 1.5% held by the top ten. Material for sequencing was blood. These receptor sequences come from a young man in good health.

V and J are TRBV13 and TRBJ2-6; D call uncertain. The CDR3 runs to 16 residues. CDR1 and CDR2 (germline): PRHDT, FYEKMQ (reference sequence). V dropped 3 bases and J dropped 2 bases, with 11 bases sitting between them. CDR3 coding DNA: TGTGCCAGCAGCTTGGGTGGAAGGGCTGGGGCCAACGTCCTGACTTTC. Translated, it gives CASSLGGRAGANVLTF.

The rearrangement joins TRBV15 to TRBJ1-2, with D possibly matching TRBD1 (5 bases). CDR1 and CDR2 from the germline V gene are LNHNV and YYDKDF (reference sequence). The CDR3 spans 16 residues. V lost 2 bases to trimming and J lost 4 bases, with 17 bases between them. In DNA, the CDR3 is TGTGCCACCAGCAGACCCGGGCTAGGGGTAACCTATGGCTACACCTTC. Amino acids: CATSRPGLGVTYGYTF. The full variable domain, in which reference TRBV15 and TRBJ1-2 provide the parts outside the CDR3, is DAMVIQNPRYQVTQFGKPVTLSCSQTLNHNVMYWYQQKSSQAPKLLFHYYDKDFNNEADTPDNFQSRRPNTSFCFLDIRSPGLGDTAMYLCATSRPGLGVTYGYTFGSGTRLTVV.

The rearrangement joins TRBV5-1 to TRBJ2-7; 10 bases match TRBD1. The CDR3 spans 18 residues. From germline, CDR1 is SGHRS and CDR2 YFSETQ. With V trimmed by 4 bases and J by 3 bases, 16 bases remained unmatched. The CDR3: CASSGGGSGQGMFYEQYF. The CDR3 nucleotides read TGCGCCAGCAGCGGAGGGGGGTCGGGACAGGGGATGTTCTACGAGCAGTACTTC.

This chain joins TRBV13 and TRBJ1-2; D may be TRBD1 (6 bases). The germline V gene encodes CDR1 PRHDT and CDR2 FYEKMQ (reference sequence). V gave up 8 bases and J gave up 6 bases, with 19 bases separating them. The CDR3 is made up of 14 amino acids. CDR3: CASRIRTAPNGYTF. CDR3 nucleotides: TGTGCCAGCCGAATTCGGACAGCCCCGAATGGCTACACCTTC.

This clone has just a few counts. The rearrangement links TRBV7-3 to TRBJ2-7; D tentatively reads TRBD1 or TRBD2 (5 bases each). The CDR3 consists of 13 residues. The germline V gene encodes CDR1 SGHTA and CDR2 FQGTGA. V was shortened by 5 bases and J by 0 bases, with 8 bases between the two germline ends. This CDR3 is CASSPGASYEQYF. Written as DNA, the CDR3 is TGTGCCAGCAGCCCCGGGGCCTCCTACGAGCAGTACTTC.